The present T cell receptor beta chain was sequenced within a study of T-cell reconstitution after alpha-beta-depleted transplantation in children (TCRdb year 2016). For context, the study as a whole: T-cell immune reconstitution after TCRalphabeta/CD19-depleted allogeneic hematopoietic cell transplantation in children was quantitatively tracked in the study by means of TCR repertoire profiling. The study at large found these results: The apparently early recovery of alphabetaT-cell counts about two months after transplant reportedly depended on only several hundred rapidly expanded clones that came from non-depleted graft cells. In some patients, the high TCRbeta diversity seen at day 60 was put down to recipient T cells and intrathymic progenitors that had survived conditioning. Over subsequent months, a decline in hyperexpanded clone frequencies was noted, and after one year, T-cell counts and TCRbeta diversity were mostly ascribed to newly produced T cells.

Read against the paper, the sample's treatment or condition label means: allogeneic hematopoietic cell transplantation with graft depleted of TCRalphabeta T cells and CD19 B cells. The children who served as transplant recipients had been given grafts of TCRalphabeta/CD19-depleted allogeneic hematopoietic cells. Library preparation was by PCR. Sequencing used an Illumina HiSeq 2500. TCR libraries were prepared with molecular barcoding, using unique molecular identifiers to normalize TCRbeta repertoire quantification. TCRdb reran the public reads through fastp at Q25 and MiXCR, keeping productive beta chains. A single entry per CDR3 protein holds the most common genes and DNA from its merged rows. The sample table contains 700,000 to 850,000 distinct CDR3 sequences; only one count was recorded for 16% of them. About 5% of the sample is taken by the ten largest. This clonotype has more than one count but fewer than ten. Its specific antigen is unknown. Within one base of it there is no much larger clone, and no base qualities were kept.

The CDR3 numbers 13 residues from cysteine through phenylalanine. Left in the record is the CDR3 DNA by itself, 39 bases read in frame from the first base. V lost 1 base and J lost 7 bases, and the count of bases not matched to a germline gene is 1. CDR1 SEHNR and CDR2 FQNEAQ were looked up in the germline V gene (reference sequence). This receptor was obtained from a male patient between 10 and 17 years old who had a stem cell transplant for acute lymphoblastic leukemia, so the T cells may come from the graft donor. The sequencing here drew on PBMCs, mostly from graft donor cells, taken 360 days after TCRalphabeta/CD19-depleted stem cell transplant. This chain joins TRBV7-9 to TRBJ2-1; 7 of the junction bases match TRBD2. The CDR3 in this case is CASSLEAGNEQFF. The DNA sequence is TGTGCCAGCAGCTTAGAAGCGGGGAATGAGCAGTTCTTC.